Included here is one T cell receptor beta chain sequence, with context. Its target is unknown. Tregs were sorted as CD4+CD25+CD127-/low cells. This CDR3 contains 13 residues. Study-wide findings and caveats: Tumor memory CD4+ T cell TCR gene usage was found to cluster with blood and lymph node memory CD4+ cells and with lymph node naive CD4+ cells.

Semi-nested PCR with Nested Universal Primer A followed constant-region reverse priming of full-length variable regions. TCRdb reprocessed the 5' RACE reads via MiXCR and lists one record per CDR3 protein. The sample has tens of thousands of distinct CDR3 sequences, about a fifth seen once. The source material was Tregs sorted from a lymph node. The clonotype comes from a female donor with breast cancer. The chain carries TRBV21-1 and TRBJ2-7. TRBV21-1 constitutes a pseudogene. The CDR3 DNA reads TGTGCCAGCAGCAAAGTCATGGTATGCGAGCAGTACTTC. Encoded protein: CASSKVMVCEQYF.